This T cell receptor (beta chain) appears in the sequencing data of a study of control samples from healthy donors and cancer patients. This table comes from immunoSEQ multiplex PCR, and its TCRdb copy is limited to in-frame clones, with some not included. Of 20,000 or so clones listed, 75% to 90% are singletons. V was trimmed by 2 bases and J by 2 bases, leaving 21 bases between them. The CDR3 spans 17 residues. Germline V lookup: CDR1 GTSNPN, CDR2 SVGIG (reference sequence). The chain has TRBV30 and TRBJ1-2; D ambiguous. The sequence was obtained from a man in his fifties or sixties with head and neck cancer. The source material was PBMCs. CDR3 region: CAWSSLLSGWANYGYTF. In nucleotides, the CDR3 is TGTGCCTGGAGTTCCCTCTTAAGCGGCTGGGCAAACTATGGCTACACCTTC.